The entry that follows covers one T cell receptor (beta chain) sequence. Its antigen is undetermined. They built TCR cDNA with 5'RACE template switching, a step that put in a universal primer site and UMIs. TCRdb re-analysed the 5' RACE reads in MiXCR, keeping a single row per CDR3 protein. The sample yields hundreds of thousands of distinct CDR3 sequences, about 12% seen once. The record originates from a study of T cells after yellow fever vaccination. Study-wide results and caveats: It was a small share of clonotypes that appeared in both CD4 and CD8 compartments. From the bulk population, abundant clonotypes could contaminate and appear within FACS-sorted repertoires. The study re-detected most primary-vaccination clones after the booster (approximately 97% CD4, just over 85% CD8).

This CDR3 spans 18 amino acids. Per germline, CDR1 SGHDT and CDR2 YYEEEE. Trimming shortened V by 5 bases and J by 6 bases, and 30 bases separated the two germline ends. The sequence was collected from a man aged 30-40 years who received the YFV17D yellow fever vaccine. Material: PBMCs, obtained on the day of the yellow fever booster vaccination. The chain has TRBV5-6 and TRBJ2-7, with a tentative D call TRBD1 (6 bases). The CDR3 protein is CASSGIGILANQQGEQYF. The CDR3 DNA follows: TGTGCCAGCAGTGGTATTGGGATATTAGCGAATCAACAGGGCGAGCAGTACTTC.